One and the same sample provided the 18 T cell receptor beta chains below, sequenced in a study of blood T cells in healthy people across ages. The use of a sample-barcoded 5' primer and a J-beta primer mix characterized a second PCR of roughly 6 to 11 cycles. Using its own MiXCR run on the 5' RACE reads, TCRdb lists one record per CDR3 protein. Of some 710,000 distinct CDR3 sequences listed, 35% to 50% are singletons. The sample comprised blood. Every receptor here comes from a man at least 80 years old in good health.

V usage is TRBV24-1 and J usage is TRBJ1-5; TRBD1 matches at 9 bases. Germline CDR1 and CDR2: KGHDR and SFDVKD. The CDR3 contains 16 residues. The ends lost 3 bases at V and 5 bases at J; junction bases unmatched: 7. The CDR3 nucleotides read TGTGCCACCAGTGATCCCAGACAGGGGGGAGATCAGCCCCAGCATTTT. This gives the protein CATSDPRQGGDQPQHF.

This clonotype has just one count. The chain couples TRBV6-1 to TRBJ2-2, with D possibly TRBD1 on 5 matching bases. The CDR3 loop spans 13 amino acids. Trimming left V 2 bases short and J 7 bases short, with 8 bases between. CDR1 and CDR2 (germline): MNHNS, SASEGT. The CDR3 is CASSEIRGGELFF. The CDR3 DNA reads TGTGCCAGCAGTGAAATAAGGGGCGGGGAGCTGTTTTTT.

On this clonotype: One end of the junction does not line up with germline, which may come from a read error. The chain has TRBV29-1 and TRBJ2-3, with D possibly matching TRBD2 (6 bases). Germline CDR1 is SQVTM and CDR2 is ANQGSEA. CDR3 size: 14 residues. The CDR3 loop is CGVLAMRGTDTQYF. The CDR3 bases are TGCGGCGTACTAGCAATGAGAGGGACAGATACGCAGTATTTT.

The chain carries TRBV12-3 or TRBV12-4 and TRBJ1-2, with a tentative D call TRBD1 (5 bases). CDR3 length: 14 residues. Between the trimmed V and J ends, which lost 5 bases and 8 bases, there was a span of 18 bases. CDR3 sequence reads: CASSVSPPTEGYTF. The CDR3 bases are TGTGCCAGCAGTGTTTCTCCTCCGACAGAGGGCTACACCTTC.

In nucleotides, the CDR3 is TGCGCCAGCAGCTTGGCAATGGGAGGGGAGACCCAGTACTTC. This encodes CASSLAMGGETQYF. The chain recombines TRBV5-1 with TRBJ2-5; 7 bases align to TRBD2. Germline CDR1 reads SGHRS; CDR2 reads YFSETQ. The V gene end was trimmed by 0 bases and the J gene end by 5 bases; junction bases not matched to a gene: 4. CDR3 size: 14 residues.

The chain carries TRBV7-9 and TRBJ1-6, with 8 bases lining up with TRBD1. The CDR3 has 16 residues. Looked up from germline, CDR1 is SEHNR and CDR2 is FQNEAQ (reference sequence). J gave up 6 bases and V 5 bases, and 9 bases lay outside the gene matches. For the CDR3, the DNA is TGTGCCAGCAGCGGTTCGGACAGGGCCTTTAATTCACCCCTCCACTTT. It yields the protein CASSGSDRAFNSPLHF.

The chain is built from TRBV7-9 and TRBJ2-1, with TRBD1 identical over 7 bases. The CDR3 extends over 19 amino acids. Trimming at V came to 4 bases and at J to 4 bases, leaving 19 bases not matched to a gene. CDR1 SEHNR and CDR2 FQNEAQ come from the germline V gene (reference sequence). DNA for the CDR3: TGTGCCAGCAGCTCACAAAACGTCGTTGGCAGGGGGAAATACAATGAGCAGTTCTTC. It yields the protein CASSSQNVVGRGKYNEQFF.

The genes are TRBV20-1 and TRBJ2-7; the D gene is possibly TRBD2 (5 bases). The DNA end favors TRBJ2-5, so the J call may be wrong. Germline assignment: CDR1 DFQATT and CDR2 SNEGSKA (reference sequence). The CDR3 is made up of 11 amino acids. The chain's CDR3 is CSQTPGETQYF. The CDR3 coding sequence is TGCAGCCAAACCCCGGGGGAGACCCAGTACTTC.

The chain uses TRBV12-3 or TRBV12-4 and TRBJ2-1; no firm D call. Trimming removed 2 bases at V and 8 bases at J, with 16 bases between. The CDR3 covers 15 residues. The DNA for the CDR3 is TGTGCCAGCAGTTTATCCCTAATCGGGCACTATGAGCAGTTCTTC. Translation: CASSLSLIGHYEQFF.

The chain has TRBV2 and TRBJ2-7; maybe TRBD2 (5 bases). Germline V gene lookup returns CDR1 SNHLY and CDR2 FYNNEI. V shed 6 bases and J shed 2 bases, with 11 bases lying between them. CDR3 length equals 13 residues. The CDR3 is CASRPGSAYEQYF. As DNA, the CDR3 is TGTGCCAGCAGACCGGGATCGGCCTACGAGCAGTACTTC.

As for this clonotype: Possible read error: a much larger clone is one base away. The CDR3 bases are TGTACCAGCAGGGACCTAGCGGGCTCCTACAATGAGCAGTTCTTC. It is translated as CTSRDLAGSYNEQFF. The chain joins TRBV12-3 or TRBV12-4 to TRBJ2-1, with 8 bases matching TRBD2. There are 15 residues in the CDR3.

In the case of this clonotype: A clone one base away is much larger, so this may be a read error. This sequence joins TRBV20-1 and TRBJ2-1; 8 bases match TRBD2. This CDR3 has 13 residues. CDR1 and CDR2 (germline): DFQATT, SNEGSKA (reference sequence). CDR3 coding DNA: TGCAGTGCAGTGGAGAGCGGGAGATTTGAGGAGTTCTTC. As protein: CSAVESGRFEEFF.

This clonotype has just a few counts. The genes are TRBV5-5 and TRBJ2-7, with D tentatively TRBD1 (6 bases). V lost 0 bases and J lost 3, with 19 bases in between. CDR1 and CDR2 (germline): SGHKS, YYEKEE (reference sequence). The CDR3 has 17 amino acids. CDR3 in amino acids: CASSLETSGQILYEQYF. The DNA of the CDR3 is TGTGCCAGCAGCTTGGAGACTTCCGGACAGATACTCTACGAGCAGTACTTC. Drawing the rest from reference TRBV5-5 and TRBJ2-7, the complete variable domain is DAGVTQSPTHLIKTRGQQVTLRCSPISGHKSVSWYQQVLGQGPQFIFQYYEKEERGRGNFPDRFSARQFPNYSSELNVNALLLGDSALYLCASSLETSGQILYEQYFGPGTRLTVT.

The chain joins TRBV18 to TRBJ2-4, with 8 bases that match TRBD2. The germline V gene has CDR1 KGHSH and CDR2 LQKENI. The trim removed 0 bases at V and 13 bases at J, leaving 8 bases unmatched. The CDR3 consists of 14 residues. The CDR3 region is CASSPPGLVSEQYF. CDR3 DNA sequence: TGTGCCAGCTCACCACCGGGACTAGTAAGTGAGCAGTACTTC.

CDR3 coding DNA: TGTGCCAGCAGTGAATCCAAGCGGAAGCAAGAGACCCAGTACTTC. Translating gives CASSESKRKQETQYF. The V and J genes are TRBV25-1 and TRBJ2-5; D may be TRBD2 (5 bases). The CDR3 covers 15 residues. The V gene's germline CDR1 is MGHDK and CDR2 SYGVNS. V gave up 1 base and J gave up 2 bases, with 11 bases separating them.

This clonotype was seen just once. The chain joins TRBV4-1 to TRBJ2-7, with D possibly being TRBD2 (5 bases). The CDR3 covers 16 residues. CDR1 is MGHRA, CDR2 YSYEKL, per germline. Trimming stripped 0 bases from V and 7 bases from J, with 19 bases between. CDR3 DNA sequence: TGCGCCAGCAGCCAAGATGCGGCACTAGTCTCCAATGAGCAGTACTTC. This gives the protein CASSQDAALVSNEQYF.

This clonotype was detected only a few times. The chain's CDR3 is CASSSGQGAKLFF. The CDR3, as DNA: TGTGCCAGCAGTTCTGGACAGGGGGCGAAACTGTTTTTT. The chain links TRBV6-6 to TRBJ1-4; TRBD1 matches at 11 bases. The CDR3 length is 13 residues. Trimming removed 4 bases from V and 11 bases from J; junction bases left unmatched: 3. Germline V CDR1 and CDR2: MNHNY, SVGAGI (reference sequence).

V and J are TRBV28 and TRBJ2-7; the D is unclear. There are 12 residues in the CDR3. From germline, CDR1 is MDHEN and CDR2 SYDVKM. Trimming removed 5 bases from V and 7 bases from J, with 12 bases in between. The CDR3 region is CASSGAMREQYF. The CDR3 DNA is TGTGCCAGCAGTGGCGCGATGAGAGAGCAGTACTTC.